Listed here are 14 T cell receptor beta chains from one sample, sequenced in a study of blood T cell repertoires in COVID-19 (dated by TCRdb to 2019 to 2021). Libraries were prepared through the immunoSEQ multiplex PCR assay. Held by TCRdb, this immuneACCESS table contains in-frame sequences only and omits some clones. Under half of the omission traces to an unresolved V gene where checked; the cause of the rest is unknown. The sample yields 250,000 or so clones; roughly 90% were counted once. The biggest ten clones account for 2.1% of the sample. Sequenced sample: peripheral blood. The receptor set was obtained from a woman aged 55-69 years with COVID-19, enrolled during active disease.

The V call is TRBV27, the J call TRBJ1-2, with a weak D call TRBD1 (5 bases). This CDR3 comprises 17 residues. V was pared by 3 bases and J by 4 bases, with 21 bases between. Germline values: CDR1 MNHEY, CDR2 SMNVEV (reference sequence). The CDR3 region is CASSFLPRNSGGYGYTF. In DNA, the CDR3 is TGTGCCAGCAGTTTTCTCCCCCGGAATAGCGGGGGCTATGGCTACACCTTC.

The chain couples TRBV9 to TRBJ2-3; maybe TRBD1 (6 bases). This CDR3 comprises 14 residues. Germline V gene sequence: CDR1 SGDLS, CDR2 YYNGEE. Deletions cut 4 bases from V and 1 base from J, with 10 bases between. The chain's CDR3 is CASSFGQRTDTQYF. The CDR3 DNA reads as TGTGCCAGCAGCTTCGGACAGCGCACAGATACGCAGTATTTT.

The rearrangement joins TRBV5-1 to TRBJ1-2, with TRBD1 identical over 7 bases. The CDR3 totals 15 residues. Germline lookup yields CDR1 SGHRS and CDR2 YFSETQ. V trimming: 0 bases; J trimming: 4 bases; junction bases outside the gene matches: 6. The CDR3 DNA follows: TGCGCCAGCAGCTTGGAAACAGGGGTTGGCTATGGCTACACCTTC. This gives the protein CASSLETGVGYGYTF.

The chain recombines TRBV3-1 (or the pseudogene TRBV3-2) with TRBJ1-1; D ambiguous. Trimming stripped 7 bases from V and 1 base from J, with 10 bases between. Per germline, CDR1 LGHDT and CDR2 YNNKEL (reference sequence). The CDR3 is 13 amino acids. The chain's CDR3 is CASISGGNTEAFF. In nucleotides, the CDR3 is TGTGCCAGCATCTCGGGTGGGAACACTGAAGCTTTCTTT.

Only a few counts were recorded for this clone. The V gene is TRBV2, the J gene TRBJ1-1, with TRBD1 as a possible D gene (5 bases). V was trimmed by 4 bases and J by 6 bases, leaving 12 bases between them. Germline-derived CDR1 and CDR2 are SNHLY and FYNNEI. This CDR3 is built from 13 residues. Here the CDR3 reads CASSGYGGAEAFF. Here the CDR3 DNA reads TGTGCCAGCAGTGGATACGGGGGGGCTGAAGCTTTCTTT.

This chain links TRBV15 with TRBJ1-6, with D perhaps TRBD1 (5 bases). Germline V gives CDR1 LNHNV, CDR2 YYDKDF (reference sequence). This CDR3 comprises 15 residues. V lost 4 bases to trimming and J lost 4 bases, with 11 bases between them. The CDR3 DNA is TGTGCCACCAGCAAAAGGGGCCGATATAATTCACCCCTCCACTTT. It encodes CATSKRGRYNSPLHF.

This clone was recorded only once. This CDR3 reads CASSAAIAGAIYNEQFF. CDR3 bases: TGTGCCAGCAGCGCAGCTATTGCAGGGGCTATCTACAATGAGCAGTTCTTC. J is TRBJ2-1 and V is TRBV3-1 (or the pseudogene TRBV3-2), with a weak D call TRBD1 (6 bases). V lost 5 bases to trimming and J lost 3 bases, with 20 bases between them. This CDR3 comprises 17 residues. CDR1 and CDR2 (germline): LGHDT, YNNKEL (reference sequence).

This sequence joins TRBV19 and TRBJ2-3; 14 bases fit TRBD2. This CDR3 has 15 amino acids. CDR1 is LNHDA and CDR2 is SQIVND in the germline V gene (reference sequence). Trimming cost V 7 bases and J 7 bases; bases outside gene matches: 7. CDR3 region: CASNRLAGGSNTQYF. The CDR3 region has the DNA TGTGCCAGTAATCGACTAGCGGGGGGGTCAAATACGCAGTATTTT.

The V call is TRBV18, the J call TRBJ2-5, with 7 bases fitting TRBD1. Germline V gives CDR1 KGHSH, CDR2 LQKENI. The CDR3 runs 17 residues. The V segment lost 1 base and the J segment 1 base; nucleotides outside the gene matches: 9. The CDR3 loop reads CASSPRTGSISQETQYF. The DNA of the CDR3 is TGTGCCAGCTCACCACGGACAGGCTCCATATCCCAAGAGACCCAGTACTTC.

The chain combines TRBV15 with TRBJ2-7, with TRBD2 matching over 9 bases. CDR3 size: 19 residues. CDR1 is LNHNV, CDR2 YYDKDF, per germline (reference sequence). V gave up 0 bases and J gave up 0 bases; unmatched junction bases: 12. This CDR3 is CATSRDSSGGLARSYEQYF. The DNA of the CDR3 is TGTGCCACCAGCAGAGATTCCAGCGGGGGGCTGGCTCGCTCCTACGAGCAGTACTTC.

This chain joins TRBV18 and TRBJ1-2, with D possibly being TRBD1 (6 bases). The CDR3 runs 14 residues. V was clipped by 8 bases and J by 6 bases, with 19 bases between them. Per the germline V gene, CDR1 is KGHSH and CDR2 is LQKENI. The CDR3 sequence is CASRRGASGDGYTF. The CDR3 DNA is TGTGCCAGCCGCCGGGGGGCAAGCGGGGATGGCTACACCTTC. The full variable domain, its missing parts supplied by reference TRBV18 and TRBJ1-2, is NAGVMQNPRHLVRRRGQEARLRCSPMKGHSHVYWYRQLPEEGLKFMVYLQKENIIDESGMPKERFSAEFPKEGPSILRIQQVVRGDSAAYFCASRRGASGDGYTFGSGTRLTVV.

The chain recombines TRBV18 with TRBJ1-5, with 12 positions matching TRBD1. This CDR3 spans 17 amino acids. Per the germline V gene, CDR1 is KGHSH and CDR2 is LQKENI. The V and J ends lost 4 bases and 2 bases, in that order; junction bases with no gene match: 6. The CDR3 bases are TGTGCCAGCTCACTCGGGACAGGGGGCGTAGGCAATCAGCCCCAGCATTTT. Its translation: CASSLGTGGVGNQPQHF.

The chain joins TRBV9 to TRBJ2-5; the D gene is possibly TRBD1 (6 bases). Germline V gene data show CDR1 as SGDLS and CDR2 as YYNGEE. This CDR3 has 15 amino acids. Trimming removed 4 bases from V and 5 bases from J, with 18 bases in between. The CDR3 is CASSIRDTLVETQYF. CDR3 nucleotide sequence: TGTGCCAGCAGCATACGGGACACCCTCGTGGAGACCCAGTACTTC.

The rearrangement links TRBV6-6 to TRBJ1-1, with a weak D call TRBD1 (5 bases). In germline, CDR1 is MNHNY, CDR2 SVGAGI (reference sequence). This CDR3 has 13 residues. V was shortened by 4 bases and J by 5 bases, with 11 bases between the two germline ends. The CDR3 region has the DNA TGTGCCAGCAGTTTCCTCAGGGATACTGAAGCTTTCTTT. It encodes CASSFLRDTEAFF.